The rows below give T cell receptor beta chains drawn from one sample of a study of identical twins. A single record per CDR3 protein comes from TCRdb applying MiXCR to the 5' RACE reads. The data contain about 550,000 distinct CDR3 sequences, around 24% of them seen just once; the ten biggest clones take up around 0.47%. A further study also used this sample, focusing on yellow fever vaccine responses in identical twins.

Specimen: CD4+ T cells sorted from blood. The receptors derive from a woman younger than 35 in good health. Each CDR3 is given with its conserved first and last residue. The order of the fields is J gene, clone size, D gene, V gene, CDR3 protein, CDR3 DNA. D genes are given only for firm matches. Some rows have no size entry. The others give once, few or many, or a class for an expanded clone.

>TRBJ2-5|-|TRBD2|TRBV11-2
CASSLYPSGGAETQYF
TGTGCCAGCAGCTTATATCCTAGCGGGGGGGCAGAGACCCAGTACTTC
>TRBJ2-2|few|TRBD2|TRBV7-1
CASSSPTAGTSGGAFLRGELFF
TGTGCCAGCAGCTCCCCCACAGCCGGGACTAGCGGGGGGGCCTTTTTGAGGGGGGAGCTGTTTTTT
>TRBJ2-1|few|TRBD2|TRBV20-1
CSARDLGGDYNEQFF
TGCAGTGCTAGAGATCTGGGGGGGGACTACAATGAGCAGTTCTTC
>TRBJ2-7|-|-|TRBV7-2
CASSTFYEQYF
TGTGCCAGCAGCACCTTCTACGAGCAGTACTTC
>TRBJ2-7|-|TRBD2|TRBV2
CASKELAAQGEQYF
TGTGCCAGCAAGGAACTAGCGGCACAGGGAGAGCAGTACTTC
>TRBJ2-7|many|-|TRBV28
CASSLSGPSSREQYF
TGTGCCAGCAGTTTGTCAGGCCCTTCCTCTAGAGAGCAGTACTTC
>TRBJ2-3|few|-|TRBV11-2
CASSLMAGTFTDTQYF
TGTGCCAGCAGCTTGATGGCGGGAACCTTCACAGATACGCAGTATTTT
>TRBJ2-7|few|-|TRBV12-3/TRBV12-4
CASSRDGLTYEQYF
TGTGCCAGCAGTCGGGACGGATTAACCTACGAGCAGTACTTC
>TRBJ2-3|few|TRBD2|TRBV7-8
CASSLGRAGGLTDTQYF
TGTGCCAGCAGCCTAGGTCGGGCGGGAGGGCTCACAGATACGCAGTATTTT
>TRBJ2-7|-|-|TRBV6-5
CASSYPTGEQYF
TGTGCCAGCAGTTACCCCACGGGGGAGCAGTACTTC
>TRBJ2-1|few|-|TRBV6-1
CASSVTGRNEQFF
TGTGCCAGCAGTGTAACAGGAAGAAATGAGCAGTTCTTC
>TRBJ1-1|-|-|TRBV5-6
CASSFQVGANTEAFF
TGTGCCAGCAGCTTTCAGGTGGGTGCGAACACTGAAGCTTTCTTT
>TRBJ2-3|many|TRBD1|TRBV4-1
CASSQTRDRFTDTQYF
TGCGCCAGCAGCCAGACCCGGGACAGGTTTACAGATACGCAGTATTTT
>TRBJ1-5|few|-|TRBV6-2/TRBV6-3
CASSSGFSNQPQHF
TGTGCCAGCAGTTCAGGGTTCAGCAATCAGCCCCAGCATTTT
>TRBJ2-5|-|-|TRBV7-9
CASSLKLGASQETQYF
TGTGCCAGCAGCTTAAAGCTGGGGGCCTCCCAAGAGACCCAGTACTTC
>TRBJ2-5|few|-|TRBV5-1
CASSPLSAGQETQYF
TGCGCCAGCAGCCCCCTGTCCGCAGGGCAAGAGACCCAGTACTTC
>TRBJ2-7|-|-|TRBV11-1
CASSLVYPVVVADHYEQYF
TGTGCCAGCAGCTTAGTCTATCCGGTTGTTGTAGCGGACCACTACGAGCAGTACTTC
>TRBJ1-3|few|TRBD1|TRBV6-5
CASSWDRGSGNTIYF
TGTGCCAGCAGTTGGGACAGGGGCTCTGGAAACACCATATATTTT
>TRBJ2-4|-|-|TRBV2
CASSEVPYVQYF
TGTGCCAGCAGTGAGGTACCGTACGTTCAGTACTTC
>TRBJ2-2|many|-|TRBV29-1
CSVQTDSNTGELFF
TGCAGCGTCCAGACAGATTCGAACACCGGGGAGCTGTTTTTT
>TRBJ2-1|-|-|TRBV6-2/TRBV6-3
CASSYSRDTNEQFF
TGTGCCAGCAGTTATTCCCGGGATACCAATGAGCAGTTCTTC
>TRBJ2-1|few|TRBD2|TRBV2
CASSEMAGTSGRVEQFF
TGTGCCAGCAGTGAAATGGCGGGGACTAGCGGGAGAGTTGAGCAGTTCTTC
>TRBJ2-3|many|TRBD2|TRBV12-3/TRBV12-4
CASGLAGTDTQYF
TGTGCCAGCGGGTTAGCGGGAACAGATACGCAGTATTTT
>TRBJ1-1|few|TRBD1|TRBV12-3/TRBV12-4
CASSGQGRGTEAFF
TGTGCCAGCAGTGGACAGGGAAGGGGCACTGAAGCTTTCTTT
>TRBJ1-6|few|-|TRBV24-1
CATRRGAGTPLHF
TGTGCCACCAGGAGGGGTGCAGGGACACCCCTCCACTTT
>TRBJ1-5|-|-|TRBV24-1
CATSNSGAVNQPQHF
TGTGCCACCAGTAACAGTGGGGCAGTAAATCAGCCCCAGCATTTT
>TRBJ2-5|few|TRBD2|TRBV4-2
CASSQVGGTSGIEYQETQYF
TGTGCCAGCAGCCAAGTTGGGGGGACTAGCGGGATAGAGTACCAAGAGACCCAGTACTTC
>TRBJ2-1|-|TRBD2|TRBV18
CASSPPLAGPLRYNEQFF
TGTGCCAGCTCACCGCCCCTAGCGGGCCCCTTACGGTACAATGAGCAGTTCTTC
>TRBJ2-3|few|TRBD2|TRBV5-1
CASCPTSGATDTQYF
TGCGCCAGCTGCCCGACTAGCGGAGCCACAGATACGCAGTATTTT
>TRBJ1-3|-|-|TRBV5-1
CASSRTGDSGNTIYF
TGCGCCAGCAGCCGGACGGGAGACTCTGGAAACACCATATATTTT
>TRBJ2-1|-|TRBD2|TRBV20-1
CSARRTSGSNEQFF
TGCAGTGCTAGAAGGACTAGCGGGAGCAATGAGCAGTTCTTC
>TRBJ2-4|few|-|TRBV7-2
CASSLSDKKYF
TGTGCCAGCAGCTTGTCGGACAAGAAGTACTTC
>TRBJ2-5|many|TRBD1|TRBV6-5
CASSYPTGVQETQYF
TGTGCCAGCAGTTACCCAACAGGGGTCCAAGAGACCCAGTACTTC
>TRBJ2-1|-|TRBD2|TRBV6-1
CASTITGLAIDEQFF
TGTGCCAGCACCATCACCGGACTAGCCATCGATGAGCAGTTCTTC
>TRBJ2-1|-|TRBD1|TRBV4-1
CASTTGTGLYNEQFF
TGCGCCAGCACTACCGGGACAGGGCTTTACAATGAGCAGTTCTTC
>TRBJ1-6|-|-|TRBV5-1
CASSLGLGGPSGNSPLHF
TGCGCCAGCAGCTTGGGCCTCGGCGGACCCTCGGGTAATTCACCCCTCCACTTT
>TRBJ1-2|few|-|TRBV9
CASSVMLSTAGGYTF
TGTGCCAGCAGCGTAATGCTCTCCACAGCAGGAGGCTACACCTTC
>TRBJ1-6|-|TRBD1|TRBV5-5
CASSLESGTGDPLHF
TGTGCCAGCAGCTTGGAATCCGGGACAGGGGACCCCCTCCACTTT
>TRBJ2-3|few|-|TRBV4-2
CASSQDLWGGQSTDTQYF
TGTGCCAGCAGCCAAGATCTTTGGGGGGGCCAGAGCACAGATACGCAGTATTTT
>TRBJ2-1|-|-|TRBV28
CASSTARLLNNNEQFF
TGTGCCAGCAGTACTGCACGCCTATTAAACAACAATGAGCAGTTCTTC
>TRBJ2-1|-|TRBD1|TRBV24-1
CATSESGTGIYEQFF
TGTGCCACCAGTGAGTCCGGGACAGGGATCTATGAGCAGTTCTTC
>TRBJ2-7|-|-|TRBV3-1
CASSQEGGLPYEQYF
TGTGCCAGCAGCCAAGAGGGGGGCCTACCTTACGAGCAGTACTTC
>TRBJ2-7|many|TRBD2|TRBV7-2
CASSLGGLADEQYF
TGTGCCAGCAGCTTAGGGGGACTAGCTGACGAGCAGTACTTC
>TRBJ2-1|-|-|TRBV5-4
CASSLRGRGSNEQFF
TGTGCCAGCAGCTTAAGGGGACGGGGTAGTAATGAGCAGTTCTTC
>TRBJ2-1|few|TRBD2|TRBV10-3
CAITRLAGGINEQFF
TGTGCCATCACCAGACTAGCGGGAGGCATCAATGAGCAGTTCTTC
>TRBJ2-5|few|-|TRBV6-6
CASSRMGQETQYF
TGTGCCAGCAGTAGGATGGGGCAAGAGACCCAGTACTTC
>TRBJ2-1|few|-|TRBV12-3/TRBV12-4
CASSLSGGSVNEQFF
TGTGCCAGCAGTTTGAGTGGGGGGTCGGTTAATGAGCAGTTCTTC
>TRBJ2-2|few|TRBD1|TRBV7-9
CASSLTGTANTGELFF
TGTGCCAGCAGCTTAACCGGGACAGCGAACACCGGGGAGCTGTTTTTT
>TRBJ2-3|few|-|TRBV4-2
CASSQELRGGTDTQYF
TGTGCCAGCAGCCAAGAGCTGCGGGGCGGAACAGATACGCAGTATTTT
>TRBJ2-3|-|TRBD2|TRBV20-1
CSASLGGSPTDTQYF
TGCAGTGCTAGTTTAGGCGGGAGCCCCACAGATACGCAGTATTTT
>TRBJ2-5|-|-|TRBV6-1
CASSPPPLGLEGETQYF
TGTGCCAGCAGCCCTCCACCACTCGGACTCGAAGGGGAGACCCAGTACTTC
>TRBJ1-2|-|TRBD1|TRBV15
CATSRTGQHYGYTF
TGTGCCACCAGCAGAACGGGACAGCACTATGGCTACACCTTC
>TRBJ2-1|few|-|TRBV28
CASRSRGPRDLRENEQFF
TGTGCCAGCAGATCCAGAGGTCCCCGGGACTTGCGGGAAAATGAGCAGTTCTTC
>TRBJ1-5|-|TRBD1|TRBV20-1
CSARTGYNQPQHF
TGCAGTGCTAGGACAGGGTACAATCAGCCCCAGCATTTT
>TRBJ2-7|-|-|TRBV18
CASSPPGTPYEQYF
TGTGCCAGCTCACCACCCGGCACCCCCTACGAGCAGTACTTC
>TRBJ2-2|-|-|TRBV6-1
CASSPLPPRNTGELFF
TGTGCCAGCAGTCCCCTCCCTCCGCGGAACACCGGGGAGCTGTTTTTT